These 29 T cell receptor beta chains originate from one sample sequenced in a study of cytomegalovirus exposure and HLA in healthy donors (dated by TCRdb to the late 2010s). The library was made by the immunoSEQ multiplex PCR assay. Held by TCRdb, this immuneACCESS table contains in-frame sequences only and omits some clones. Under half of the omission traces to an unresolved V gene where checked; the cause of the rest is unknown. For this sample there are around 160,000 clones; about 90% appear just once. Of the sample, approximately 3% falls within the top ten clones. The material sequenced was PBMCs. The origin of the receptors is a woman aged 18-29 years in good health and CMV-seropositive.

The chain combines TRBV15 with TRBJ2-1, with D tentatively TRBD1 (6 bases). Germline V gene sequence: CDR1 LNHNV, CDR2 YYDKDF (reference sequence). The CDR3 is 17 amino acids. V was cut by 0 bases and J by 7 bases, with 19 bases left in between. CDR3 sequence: CATSRDPAQGPGNEQFF. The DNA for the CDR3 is TGTGCCACCAGCAGAGATCCGGCACAGGGACCTGGGAATGAGCAGTTCTTC.

CDR3 in amino acids: CASSPQTGLTYEQYF. The DNA for the CDR3 is TGTGCCAGCAGTCCCCAGACAGGCCTTACCTACGAGCAGTACTTC. V and J are TRBV28 and TRBJ2-7; tentative D call: TRBD1 (6 bases). The CDR3 covers 15 residues. CDR1 is MDHEN, CDR2 SYDVKM, per germline. Trimming removed 5 bases at V and 2 bases at J, with 16 bases between.

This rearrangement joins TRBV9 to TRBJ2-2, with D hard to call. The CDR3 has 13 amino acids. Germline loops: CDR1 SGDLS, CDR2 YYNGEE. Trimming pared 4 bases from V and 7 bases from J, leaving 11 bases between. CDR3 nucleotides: TGTGCCAGCAGCAACCGACCGGGCGGGGAGCTGTTTTTT. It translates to CASSNRPGGELFF. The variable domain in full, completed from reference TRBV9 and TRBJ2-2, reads DSGVTQTPKHLITATGQRVTLRCSPRSGDLSVYWYQQSLDQGLQFLIQYYNGEERAKGNILERFSAQQFPDLHSELNLSSLELGDSALYFCASSNRPGGELFFGEGSRLTVL.

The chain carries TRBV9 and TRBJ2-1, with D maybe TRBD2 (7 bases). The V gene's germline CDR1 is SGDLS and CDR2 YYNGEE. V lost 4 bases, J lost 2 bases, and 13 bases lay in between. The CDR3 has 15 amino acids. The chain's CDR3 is CASSLRGATYNEQFF. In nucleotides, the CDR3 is TGTGCCAGCAGCCTCCGGGGGGCGACCTACAATGAGCAGTTCTTC.

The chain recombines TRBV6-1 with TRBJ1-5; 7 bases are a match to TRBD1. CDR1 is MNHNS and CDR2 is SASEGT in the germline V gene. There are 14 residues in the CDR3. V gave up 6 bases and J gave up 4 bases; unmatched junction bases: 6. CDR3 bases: TGTGCCAGCAGGTATTTACAGGGGAATCAGCCCCAGCATTTT. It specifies CASRYLQGNQPQHF.

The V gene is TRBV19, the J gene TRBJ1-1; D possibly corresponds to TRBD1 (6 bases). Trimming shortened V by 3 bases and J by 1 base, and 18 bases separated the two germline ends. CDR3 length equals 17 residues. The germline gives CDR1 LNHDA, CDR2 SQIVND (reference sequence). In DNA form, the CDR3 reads TGTGCCAGTAGTATCCAAACTCCGGGACACGGGAACACTGAAGCTTTCTTT. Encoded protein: CASSIQTPGHGNTEAFF.

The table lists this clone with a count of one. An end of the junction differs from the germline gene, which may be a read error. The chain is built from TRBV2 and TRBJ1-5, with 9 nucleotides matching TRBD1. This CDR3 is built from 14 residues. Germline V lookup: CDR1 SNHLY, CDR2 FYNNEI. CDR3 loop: CASSPGQGNQPQHF. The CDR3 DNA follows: TGTGCCAGCAGTCCGGGACAGGGCAACCAGCCCCAGCATTTT. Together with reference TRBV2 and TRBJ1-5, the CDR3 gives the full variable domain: EPEVTQTPSHQVTQMGQEVILRCVPISNHLYFYWYRQILGQKVEFLVSFYNNEISEKSEIFDDQFSVERPDGSNFTLKIRSTKLEDSAMYFCASSPGQGNQPQHFGDGTRLSIL.

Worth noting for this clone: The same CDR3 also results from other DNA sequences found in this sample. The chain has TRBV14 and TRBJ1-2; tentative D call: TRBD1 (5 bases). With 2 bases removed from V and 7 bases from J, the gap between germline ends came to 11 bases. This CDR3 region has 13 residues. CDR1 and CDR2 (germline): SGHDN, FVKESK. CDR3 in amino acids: CASSQYQGGGYTF. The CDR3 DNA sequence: TGTGCCAGCAGCCAATACCAGGGTGGTGGCTACACCTTC.

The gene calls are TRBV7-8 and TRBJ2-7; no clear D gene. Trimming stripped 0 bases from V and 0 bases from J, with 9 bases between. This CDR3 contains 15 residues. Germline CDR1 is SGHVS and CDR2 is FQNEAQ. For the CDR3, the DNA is TGTGCCAGCAGCTTAGCGGCAGGCCTCTCCTACGAGCAGTACTTC. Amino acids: CASSLAAGLSYEQYF.

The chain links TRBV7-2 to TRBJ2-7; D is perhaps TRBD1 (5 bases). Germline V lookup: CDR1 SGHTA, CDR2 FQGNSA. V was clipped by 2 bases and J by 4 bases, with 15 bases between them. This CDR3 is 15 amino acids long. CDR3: CASSLSGAGKYEQYF. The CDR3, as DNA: TGTGCCAGCAGCTTAAGTGGGGCAGGCAAATACGAGCAGTACTTC.

The CDR3 loop is CASSVSGTPGGLTQYF. The CDR3 nucleotides read TGTGCCAGCAGCGTGTCCGGGACCCCCGGGGGGTTGACCCAGTACTTC. The chain recombines TRBV9 with TRBJ2-5; TRBD2 agrees at 7 bases. Germline values: CDR1 SGDLS, CDR2 YYNGEE. J was trimmed by 7 bases and V by 2 bases; bases with no gene match: 14. There are 16 residues in the CDR3. Looking up the rest from reference TRBV9 and TRBJ2-5 gives the full variable domain: DSGVTQTPKHLITATGQRVTLRCSPRSGDLSVYWYQQSLDQGLQFLIQYYNGEERAKGNILERFSAQQFPDLHSELNLSSLELGDSALYFCASSVSGTPGGLTQYFGPGTRLLVL.

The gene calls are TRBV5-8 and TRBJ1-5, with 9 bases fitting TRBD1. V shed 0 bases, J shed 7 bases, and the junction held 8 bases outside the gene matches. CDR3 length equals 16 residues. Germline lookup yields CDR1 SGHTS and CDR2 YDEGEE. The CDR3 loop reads CASSLGQGVPRQPQHF. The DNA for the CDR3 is TGTGCCAGCAGCTTGGGACAGGGGGTACCTAGACAGCCCCAGCATTTT.

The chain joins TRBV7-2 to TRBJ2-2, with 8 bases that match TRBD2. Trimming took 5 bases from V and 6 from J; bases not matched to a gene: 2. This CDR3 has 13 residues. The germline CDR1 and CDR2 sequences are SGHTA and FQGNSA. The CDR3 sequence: CASSPGLAGELFF. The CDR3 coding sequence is TGTGCCAGCAGCCCGGGACTAGCCGGGGAGCTGTTTTTT.

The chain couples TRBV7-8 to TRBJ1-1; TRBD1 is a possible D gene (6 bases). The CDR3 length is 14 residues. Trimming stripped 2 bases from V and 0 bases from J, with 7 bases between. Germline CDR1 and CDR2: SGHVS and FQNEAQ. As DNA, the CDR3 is TGTGCCAGCAGCTTACGACAGGTGAACACTGAAGCTTTCTTT. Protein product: CASSLRQVNTEAFF. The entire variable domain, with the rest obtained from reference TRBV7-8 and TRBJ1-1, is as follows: GAGVSQSPRYKVAKRGQDVALRCDPISGHVSLFWYQQALGQGPEFLTYFQNEAQLDKSGLPSDRFFAERPEGSVSTLKIQRTQQEDSAVYLCASSLRQVNTEAFFGQGTRLTVV.

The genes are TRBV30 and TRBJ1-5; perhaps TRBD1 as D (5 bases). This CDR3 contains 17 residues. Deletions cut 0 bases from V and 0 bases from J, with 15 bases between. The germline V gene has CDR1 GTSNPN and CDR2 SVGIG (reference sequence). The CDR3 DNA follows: TGTGCCTGGAGTGTAGGCAGGGTCGCAAGTAGCAATCAGCCCCAGCATTTT. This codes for CAWSVGRVASSNQPQHF.

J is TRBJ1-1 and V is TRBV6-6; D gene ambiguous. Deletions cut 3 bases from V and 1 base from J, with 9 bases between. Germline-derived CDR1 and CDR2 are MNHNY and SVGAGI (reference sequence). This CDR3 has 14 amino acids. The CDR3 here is CASSYWPQNTEAFF. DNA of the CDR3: TGTGCCAGCAGTTATTGGCCTCAGAACACTGAAGCTTTCTTT.

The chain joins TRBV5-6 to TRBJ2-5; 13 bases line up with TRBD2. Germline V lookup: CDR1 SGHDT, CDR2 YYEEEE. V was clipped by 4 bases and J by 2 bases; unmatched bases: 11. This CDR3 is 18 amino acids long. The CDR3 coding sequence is TGTGCCAGCAGCAGCCCGAGGGGGACTAGCGGGAAACAAGAGACCCAGTACTTC. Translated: CASSSPRGTSGKQETQYF.

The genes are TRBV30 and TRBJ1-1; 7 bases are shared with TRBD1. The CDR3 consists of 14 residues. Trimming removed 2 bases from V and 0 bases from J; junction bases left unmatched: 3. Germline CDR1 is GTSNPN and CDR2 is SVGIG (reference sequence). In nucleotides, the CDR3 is TGTGCCTGGAGTTGGACAGGCCTGAACACTGAAGCTTTCTTT. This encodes CAWSWTGLNTEAFF.

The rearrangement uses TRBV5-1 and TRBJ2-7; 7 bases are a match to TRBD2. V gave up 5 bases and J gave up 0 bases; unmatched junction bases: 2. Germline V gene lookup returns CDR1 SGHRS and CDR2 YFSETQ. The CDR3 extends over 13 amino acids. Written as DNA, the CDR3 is TGCGCCAGCAGTGGGAGGGTCTCCTACGAGCAGTACTTC. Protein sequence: CASSGRVSYEQYF.

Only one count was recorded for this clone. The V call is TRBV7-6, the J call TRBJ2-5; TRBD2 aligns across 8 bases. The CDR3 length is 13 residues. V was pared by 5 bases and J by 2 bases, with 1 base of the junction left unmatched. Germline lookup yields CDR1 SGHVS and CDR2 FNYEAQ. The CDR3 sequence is CASSPGGQETQYF. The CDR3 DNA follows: TGTGCCAGCAGCCCGGGGGGGCAAGAGACCCAGTACTTC.

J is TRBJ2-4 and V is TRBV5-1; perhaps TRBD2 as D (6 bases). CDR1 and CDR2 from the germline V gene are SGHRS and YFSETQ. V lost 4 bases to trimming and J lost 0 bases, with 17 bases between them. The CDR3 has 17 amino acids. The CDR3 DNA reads TGCGCCAGCAGCCCGGCGGACGGGAGACTAGCCAAAAACATTCAGTACTTC. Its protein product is CASSPADGRLAKNIQYF.

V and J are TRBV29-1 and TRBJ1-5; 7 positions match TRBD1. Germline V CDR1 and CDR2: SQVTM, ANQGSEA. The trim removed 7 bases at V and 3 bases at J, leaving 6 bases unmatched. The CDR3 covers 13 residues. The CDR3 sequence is CSAQDRYNQPQHF. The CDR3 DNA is TGCAGCGCCCAGGACAGGTACAATCAGCCCCAGCATTTT.

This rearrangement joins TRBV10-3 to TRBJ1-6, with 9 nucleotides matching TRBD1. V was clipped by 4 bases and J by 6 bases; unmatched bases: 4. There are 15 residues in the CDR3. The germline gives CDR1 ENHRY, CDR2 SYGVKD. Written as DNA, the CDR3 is TGTGCCATCAGTGTACAGGGGGCGAGTAATTCACCCCTCCACTTT. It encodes CAISVQGASNSPLHF.

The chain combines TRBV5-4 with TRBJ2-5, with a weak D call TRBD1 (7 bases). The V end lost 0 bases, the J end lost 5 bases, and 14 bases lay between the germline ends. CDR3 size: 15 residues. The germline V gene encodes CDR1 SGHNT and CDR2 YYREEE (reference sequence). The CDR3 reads CASSLGGGGLETQYF. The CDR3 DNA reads TGTGCCAGCAGCTTGGGTGGAGGGGGCCTGGAGACCCAGTACTTC.

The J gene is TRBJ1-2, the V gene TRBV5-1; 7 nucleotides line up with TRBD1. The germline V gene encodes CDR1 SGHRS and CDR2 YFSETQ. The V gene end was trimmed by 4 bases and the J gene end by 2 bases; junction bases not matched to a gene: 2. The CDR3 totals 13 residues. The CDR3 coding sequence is TGCGCCAGCAGCCCGACAGGGAACTATGGCTACACCTTC. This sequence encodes CASSPTGNYGYTF.

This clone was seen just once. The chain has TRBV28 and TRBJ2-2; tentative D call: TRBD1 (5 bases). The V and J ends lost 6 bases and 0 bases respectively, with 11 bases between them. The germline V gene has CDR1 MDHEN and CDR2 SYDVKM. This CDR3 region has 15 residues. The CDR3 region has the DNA TGTGCCAGCAGGTCAGACAGATCGAACACCGGGGAGCTGTTTTTT. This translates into CASRSDRSNTGELFF.

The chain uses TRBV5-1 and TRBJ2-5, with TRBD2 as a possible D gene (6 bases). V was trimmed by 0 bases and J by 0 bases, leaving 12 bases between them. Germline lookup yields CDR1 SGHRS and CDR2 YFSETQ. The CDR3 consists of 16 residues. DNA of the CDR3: TGCGCCAGCAGCTTGGGAGGTAGCGGATACCAAGAGACCCAGTACTTC. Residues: CASSLGGSGYQETQYF.

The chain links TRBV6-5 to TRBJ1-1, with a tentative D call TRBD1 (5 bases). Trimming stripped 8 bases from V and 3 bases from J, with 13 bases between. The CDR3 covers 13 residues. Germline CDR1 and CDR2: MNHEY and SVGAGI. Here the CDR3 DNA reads TGTGCCAGCGGTGGGGCTGGACACACTGAAGCTTTCTTT. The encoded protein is CASGGAGHTEAFF.

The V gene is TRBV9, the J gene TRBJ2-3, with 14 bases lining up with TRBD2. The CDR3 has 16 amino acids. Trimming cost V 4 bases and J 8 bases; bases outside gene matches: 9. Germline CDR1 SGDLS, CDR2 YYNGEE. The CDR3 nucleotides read TGTGCCAGCAGCACCTCGACTAGCGGGAGGGAGGCTACGCAGTATTTT. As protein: CASSTSTSGREATQYF.